This T cell receptor (beta chain) was captured by sequencing in a study of blood T cells in healthy people across ages. Germline CDR1 is LGHDT and CDR2 is YNNKEL (reference sequence). This CDR3 has 16 amino acids. It was with a sample-barcoded 5' primer and a J-beta primer mix that a second PCR of roughly 6 to 12 cycles was run. The template-switch adaptor was a 5' adaptor with 12 random nucleotides. It tagged each cDNA molecule. TCRdb ran MiXCR on the 5' RACE reads and lists one entry per CDR3 protein. The table records about 780,000 distinct CDR3 sequences, about half of them present only once. This clonotype was sampled from a man older than 75 in good health. Material: blood. This sequence joins TRBV3-1 and TRBJ2-4, with 9 nucleotides matching TRBD2. The DNA end is a closer match to TRBJ2-7, so the J assignment may be wrong. The CDR3 DNA reads as TGTGCCAGCAGCCGGGGGAGCGGGAGGTCTTCAGTCGAGCAGTACTTC. It yields the protein CASSRGSGRSSVEQYF.